The 16 T cell receptor beta chains below come from one sample, sequenced in a study of cytomegalovirus exposure and HLA in healthy donors. Repertoires were generated with immunoSEQ multiplex PCR, while TCRdb's copy carries only in-frame clones and drops some. The table shows 220,000 or so clones, with 70% to 90% occurring only once. The sequencing sample was made of PBMCs. The receptors here all came from a woman between 18 and 29 years old in good health and CMV-seronegative.

The rearrangement joins TRBV27 to TRBJ2-1; D is unresolved. V shed 2 bases and J shed 2 bases, with 13 bases lying between them. Germline V gives CDR1 MNHEY, CDR2 SMNVEV (reference sequence). The CDR3 spans 16 residues. CDR3 coding DNA: TGTGCCAGCAGTTTAGAAGTGGTAGCCACCTACAATGAGCAGTTCTTC. Translation: CASSLEVVATYNEQFF.

In this sample, this clone turned up once. This rearrangement joins TRBV10-3 to TRBJ2-7; D is perhaps TRBD2 (5 bases). There are 15 residues in the CDR3. Germline assignment: CDR1 ENHRY and CDR2 SYGVKD. V dropped 0 bases and J dropped 2 bases, with 11 bases sitting between them. In nucleotides, the CDR3 is TGTGCCATCAGTGAGTCTAGAGGAGGAACCTACGAGCAGTACTTC. Its translation: CAISESRGGTYEQYF.

This clone showed up just a few times. The V gene is TRBV9, the J gene TRBJ2-5; D perhaps matches TRBD1 (6 bases). The V end lost 3 bases, the J end lost 2 bases, and 8 bases lay between the germline ends. Germline assignment: CDR1 SGDLS and CDR2 YYNGEE. CDR3 size: 13 residues. In DNA, the CDR3 is TGTGCCAGCAGCGAAGGGGGTCAAGAGACCCAGTACTTC. Protein sequence: CASSEGGQETQYF.

The V call is TRBV6-1, the J call TRBJ1-2; D perhaps matches TRBD1 (5 bases). The CDR3 sequence is 14 residues long. V gave up 7 bases and J gave up 7 bases, with 19 bases separating them. The V gene's germline CDR1 is MNHNS and CDR2 SASEGT. The CDR3 nucleotides read TGTGCCAGCACCCCCGGGGGATCCACGGGTGGCTACACCTTC. Its protein product is CASTPGGSTGGYTF.

As for this clone: One end of the junction is discordant with germline, which a read error may explain. In DNA form, the CDR3 reads TGTGCTAGCAGCTTGAACAGGGGATCTGAAGCTTTCTTT. It specifies CASSLNRGSEAFF. The rearrangement links TRBV7-7 to TRBJ1-1; 7 nucleotides align to TRBD1. The CDR3 sequence is 13 residues long. The germline V gene has CDR1 SSHAT and CDR2 FNYEAQ (reference sequence).

The genes are TRBV4-1 and TRBJ2-7, with D uncertain. V was cut by 0 bases and J by 3 bases, with 12 bases left in between. CDR1 and CDR2 from the germline V gene are MGHRA and YSYEKL. This CDR3 has 15 amino acids. The CDR3 nucleotides read TGCGCCAGCAGCCAAGATACTACCCCTGGCTACGAGCAGTACTTC. It encodes CASSQDTTPGYEQYF.

V and J are TRBV11-2 and TRBJ2-5; D possibly uses TRBD1 or TRBD2 (6 bases each). Germline loops: CDR1 SGHAT, CDR2 FQNNGV. The CDR3 extends over 14 amino acids. Trimming pared 3 bases from V and 4 bases from J, leaving 12 bases between. CDR3 nucleotides: TGTGCCAGCAGCTTCCCGGGGGCTGGAGAGACCCAGTACTTC. It is translated as CASSFPGAGETQYF.

The V and J genes are TRBV7-3 and TRBJ2-1; 8 bases align to TRBD2. CDR3 length: 12 amino acids. V trimming: 6 bases; J trimming: 8 bases; junction bases outside the gene matches: 3. Germline CDR1 is SGHTA and CDR2 is FQGTGA. For the CDR3, the DNA is TGTGCCAGCAGTCCAGCGGGAGATGAGCAGTTCTTC. Its translation: CASSPAGDEQFF. The whole variable domain, remainder taken from reference TRBV7-3 and TRBJ2-1, is GAGVSQTPSNKVTEKGKYVELRCDPISGHTALYWYRQSLGQGPEFLIYFQGTGAADDSGLPNDRFFAVRPEGSVSTLKIQRTERGDSAVYLCASSPAGDEQFFGPGTRLTVL.

V gene TRBV25-1 combines with J gene TRBJ1-1; D is unclear. This CDR3 comprises 13 residues. The germline V gene has CDR1 MGHDK and CDR2 SYGVNS. Trimming pared 7 bases from V and 3 bases from J, leaving 12 bases between. CDR3 loop: CASKRSTYTEAFF. The CDR3 region has the DNA TGTGCCAGCAAACGATCAACGTACACTGAAGCTTTCTTT.

The chain carries TRBV6-1 and TRBJ1-5, with D possibly being TRBD1 (5 bases). This CDR3 comprises 15 residues. Germline values: CDR1 MNHNS, CDR2 SASEGT. The V and J ends lost 2 bases and 6 bases respectively, with 14 bases between them. The CDR3 nucleotides read TGTGCCAGCAGTGAACCTCGGGGGGGAGGTCAGCCCCAGCATTTT. This codes for CASSEPRGGGQPQHF.

This clone was counted many times. The rearrangement links TRBV19 to TRBJ1-5; a weak D match, TRBD1 (5 bases). Germline V lookup: CDR1 LNHDA, CDR2 SQIVND (reference sequence). V lost 5 bases and J lost 5, with 10 bases in between. The CDR3 is 13 amino acids. For the CDR3, the DNA is TGTGCCAGTAGTTGGGACGGCTATCAGCCCCAGCATTTT. Translation gives CASSWDGYQPQHF. Filled out from reference TRBV19 and TRBJ1-5, the complete variable domain reads DGGITQSPKYLFRKEGQNVTLSCEQNLNHDAMYWYRQDPGQGLRLIYYSQIVNDFQKGDIAEGYSVSREKKESFPLTVTSAQKNPTAFYLCASSWDGYQPQHFGDGTRLSIL.

J is TRBJ2-3 and V is TRBV4-2; TRBD2 aligns across 10 bases. The CDR3 runs to 16 residues. CDR1 and CDR2 (germline): LGHNA, YNFKEQ. J was trimmed by 5 bases and V by 0 bases; bases with no gene match: 5. CDR3 sequence reads: CASSQDRASGRDTQYF. In DNA, the CDR3 is TGTGCCAGCAGCCAAGATCGGGCTAGCGGGAGAGATACGCAGTATTTT.

The chain has TRBV11-2 and TRBJ1-5, with TRBD1 identical over 7 bases. CDR1 SGHAT and CDR2 FQNNGV come from the germline V gene. The CDR3 is 15 amino acids. V lost 4 bases, J lost 6 bases, and 9 bases stayed unmatched. The CDR3 nucleotides are TGTGCCAGCAGCTCCGGGACAGCAGGGGCTCAGCCCCAGCATTTT. It specifies CASSSGTAGAQPQHF.

There are a few counts of this clone. The V gene is TRBV7-9, the J gene TRBJ2-1; D unclear. This CDR3 has 14 residues. Germline CDR1 SEHNR, CDR2 FQNEAQ (reference sequence). The V end lost 5 bases, the J end lost 10 bases, and 18 bases lay between the germline ends. The CDR3 sequence is CASSPDPRREEQFF. The CDR3 nucleotides are TGTGCCAGCAGCCCAGATCCGAGACGAGAAGAGCAGTTCTTC.

This sequence joins TRBV9 and TRBJ2-1; weak D call: TRBD2 (6 bases). The germline V and J ends were trimmed by 0 bases and 6 bases, with 10 bases remaining between them. Germline V gives CDR1 SGDLS, CDR2 YYNGEE. The CDR3 totals 14 residues. As DNA, the CDR3 is TGTGCCAGCAGCGTAGGCGGGATCGGCAATGAGCAGTTCTTC. It specifies CASSVGGIGNEQFF.

The V gene is TRBV5-1, the J gene TRBJ2-6; D remains unclear. With 0 bases removed from V and 4 bases from J, the gap between germline ends came to 8 bases. Germline lookup yields CDR1 SGHRS and CDR2 YFSETQ. The CDR3 spans 15 residues. The CDR3 DNA follows: TGCGCCAGCAGCTTGGTCGTCGGAGGGGCCAACGTCCTGACTTTC. Translation gives CASSLVVGGANVLTF.